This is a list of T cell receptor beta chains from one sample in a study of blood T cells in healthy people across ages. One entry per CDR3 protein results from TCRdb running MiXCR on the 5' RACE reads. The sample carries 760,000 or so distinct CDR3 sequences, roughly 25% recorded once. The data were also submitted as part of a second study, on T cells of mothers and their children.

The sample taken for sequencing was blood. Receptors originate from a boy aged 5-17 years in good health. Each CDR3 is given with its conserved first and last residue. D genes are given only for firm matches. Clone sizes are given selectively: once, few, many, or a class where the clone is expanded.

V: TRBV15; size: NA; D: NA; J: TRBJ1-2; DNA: TGTGCCACCAGCCCCGACCGGGACTATGGCTACACCTTC; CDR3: CATSPDRDYGYTF
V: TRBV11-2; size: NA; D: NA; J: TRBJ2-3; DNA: TGTGCCAGCAGCACGGCACTTCGAACCACAGATACGCAGTATTTT; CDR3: CASSTALRTTDTQYF
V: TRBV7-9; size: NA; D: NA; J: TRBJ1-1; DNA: TGTGCCAGCAGCTTCCTCCGGGACATGAACACTGAAGCTTTCTTT; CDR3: CASSFLRDMNTEAFF
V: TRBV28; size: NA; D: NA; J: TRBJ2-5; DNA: TGTGCCAGCAGTCCGCTTAGGGACCAAGAGACCCAGTACTTC; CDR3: CASSPLRDQETQYF
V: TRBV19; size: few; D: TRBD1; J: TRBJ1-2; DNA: TGTGCCACACAGCCACCGGGACAGCTTTTTTACACCTTC; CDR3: CATQPPGQLFYTF
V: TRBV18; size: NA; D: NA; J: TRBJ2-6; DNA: TGTGCCAGCTCACCTTTGGGGTCTGGGGCCAACGTCCTGACTTTC; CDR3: CASSPLGSGANVLTF
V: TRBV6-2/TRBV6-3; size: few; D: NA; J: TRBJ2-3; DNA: TGTGCCATCCGGCCCGGGCACACAGATACGCAGTATTTT; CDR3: CAIRPGHTDTQYF
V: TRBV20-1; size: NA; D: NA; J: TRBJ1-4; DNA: TGCAGTGCTAGAGACGTACGGACAGAACCCAATGAAAAACTGCTTTTT; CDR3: CSARDVRTEPNEKLLF
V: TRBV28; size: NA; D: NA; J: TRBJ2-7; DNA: TGTGCCAGCAGACCGACAGGACTGTACGAGCAGTACTTC; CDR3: CASRPTGLYEQYF
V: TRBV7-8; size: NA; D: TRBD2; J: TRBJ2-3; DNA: TGTGCCAGCAGCTTAGCCAAGACTAGCGGGGGGGTGTCAGATACGCAGTATTTT; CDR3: CASSLAKTSGGVSDTQYF
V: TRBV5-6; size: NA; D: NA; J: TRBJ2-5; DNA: TGTGCCAGCAGCTTGACCACGGGGACAGAGACCCAGTACTTC; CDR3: CASSLTTGTETQYF
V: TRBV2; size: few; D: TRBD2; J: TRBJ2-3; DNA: TGTGCCAGCAGTATAGCGGGGCAAAGCACAGATACGCAGTATTTT; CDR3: CASSIAGQSTDTQYF
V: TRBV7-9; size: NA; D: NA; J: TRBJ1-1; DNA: TGTGCCAGCAGCTTAGGGCACAGCATGAACACTGAAGCTTTCTTT; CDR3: CASSLGHSMNTEAFF
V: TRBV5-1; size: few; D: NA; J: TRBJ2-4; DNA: TGCGCCAGCAGCTCCTATCCCGGCTACAGGACCGATCAGTACTTC; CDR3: CASSSYPGYRTDQYF
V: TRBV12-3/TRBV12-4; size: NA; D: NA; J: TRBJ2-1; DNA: TGTGCCAGCAAGAGCAGGTCCTCCTACAATGAGCAGTTCTTC; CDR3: CASKSRSSYNEQFF
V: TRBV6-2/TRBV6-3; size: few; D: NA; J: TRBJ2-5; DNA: TGTGCCGGCAGTTACTGGCGCGGCGGGGTTGCTGAGACCCAGTACTTC; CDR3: CAGSYWRGGVAETQYF
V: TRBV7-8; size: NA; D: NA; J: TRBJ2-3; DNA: TGTGCCAGCAGGGCACCCACAGGGTCAGATACGCAGTATTTT; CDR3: CASRAPTGSDTQYF